This T cell receptor beta chain was retrieved from a study of graft-versus-host responses after intestinal transplantation. About the research overall: Transplant types were multivisceral, liver-intestinal, or isolated intestinal. Tacrolimus plus steroids were given to all recipients for approximately 3 years, preceded by anti-thymocyte globulin induction.

Trimming removed 4 bases at V and 3 bases at J, with 19 bases between. The germline V gene encodes CDR1 MDHEN and CDR2 SYDVKM. The CDR3 covers 16 residues. In the case of this clone: The antigen remains unidentified.

Produced via immunoSEQ multiplex PCR; TCRdb's table is partial and in-frame only. The sample lists 70,000 to 95,000 clones; 90% were seen once. Study results and limitations: GvH clones were found in recipient marrow; some appeared first in ileum or blood.

This TCR came from a human donor who received an intestinal transplant. This chain uses TRBV28 with TRBJ2-7; maybe TRBD1 (5 bases). The material sequenced was unstimulated CD4+ T cells sorted from spleen or lymph node cells, taken before intestinal transplant. CDR3 sequence (DNA): TGTGCCAGCAGTTCCCGACGTTGGGGCAGCGACTACGAGCAGTACTTC. It specifies CASSSRRWGSDYEQYF. The whole variable domain, remainder taken from reference TRBV28 and TRBJ2-7, is DVKVTQSSRYLVKRTGEKVFLECVQDMDHENMFWYRQDPGLGLRLIYFSYDVKMKEKGDIPEGYSVSREKKERFSLILESASTNQTSMYLCASSSRRWGSDYEQYFGPGTRLTVT.